This T cell receptor (beta chain) was sequenced for a study of blood T cell repertoires in COVID-19 (dated by TCRdb to between 2020 and 2021). Broadly, across the study: Samples covering the acute and convalescent phases of COVID-19 were provided by collaborators in the United States, Italy and Spain. The material from the prospective study consisted of cDNA or gDNA derived from T cells, B-cell-depleted T cells, or PBMCs. Where available, HLA class I and class II types were taken from metadata supplied by the sample provider and were not determined by assay-based typing. Deeply sampled blood TCRbeta repertoires from subjects exposed to, actively infected with, or recovered from COVID-19 were included in the dataset. The repertoires were released in a freely available public database intended as a resource for research on the immune response to SARS-CoV-2. A de-identified subject ID, COVID-19 status, age in years and sex were almost always included in the sample metadata. The samples were drawn from two sources: the first 160 participants of the ongoing ImmuneRACE study, and over 1,000 subjects contributed by 6 global collaborators. The full study reports these points: How much clinical and demographic metadata was included differed by source and by participant, and the metadata was provided uncurated.

As regards this clone: What this receptor recognizes is not known. Base qualities were left out, and no much larger clone turns up one base away.

The immunoSEQ Assay, a bias-controlled multiplex PCR, was used to amplify TCRbeta CDR3 regions from genomic DNA. The authors' analysis ran thus. The number of nucleated cells in each sample was estimated by amplification of reference gene primers within the assay. To quantify the absolute abundance of each unique TCRbeta CDR3 rearrangement, sequence reads were collapsed and filtered. For each sample, productive Simpson clonality was calculated as the square root of Simpson's diversity index across productive rearrangements. Here the immuneACCESS table is served through TCRdb, limited to in-frame sequences with V and J called. Missing clones are a known gap in these copies; in checked studies unresolved V genes cover under half, and the rest lacks a known reason. D and trimming were read from the DNA, whereas the V and J calls and clone size are those reported in that table. The sample table records some 150,000 clones; approximately 89% of these occur just once. The ten largest clones add up to about 1.5% of the sample.

The V end loses 6 bases and the J end loses 6 bases, and a stretch of 6 bases separates them. CDR1 MDHEN and CDR2 SYDVKM were looked up in the germline V gene. The CDR3 holds 10 amino acids from the cysteine to the phenylalanine. The CDR3 DNA has 30 bases and is translated from base 1. The collaborating institutions used their own protocols to collect whole blood in K2EDTA tubes. For TCRbeta analysis, collaborator samples were shipped as frozen whole blood, as isolated PBMCs, or as DNA extracted from either sample type. Source material: peripheral blood. This receptor was obtained from a human donor in a cohort sampled during active COVID-19. The chain joins TRBV28 to TRBJ2-7, with TRBD1 as a weak D call on 6 bases. In nucleotide form, the sequence is TGTGCCAGCAGGGGGGCCGAGCAGTACTTC. This is translated as CASRGAEQYF. Where the CDR3 stops, the reference TRBV28 and TRBJ2-7 genes take over; the full variable domain is DVKVTQSSRYLVKRTGEKVFLECVQDMDHENMFWYRQDPGLGLRLIYFSYDVKMKEKGDIPEGYSVSREKKERFSLILESASTNQTSMYLCASRGAEQYFGPGTRLTVT.